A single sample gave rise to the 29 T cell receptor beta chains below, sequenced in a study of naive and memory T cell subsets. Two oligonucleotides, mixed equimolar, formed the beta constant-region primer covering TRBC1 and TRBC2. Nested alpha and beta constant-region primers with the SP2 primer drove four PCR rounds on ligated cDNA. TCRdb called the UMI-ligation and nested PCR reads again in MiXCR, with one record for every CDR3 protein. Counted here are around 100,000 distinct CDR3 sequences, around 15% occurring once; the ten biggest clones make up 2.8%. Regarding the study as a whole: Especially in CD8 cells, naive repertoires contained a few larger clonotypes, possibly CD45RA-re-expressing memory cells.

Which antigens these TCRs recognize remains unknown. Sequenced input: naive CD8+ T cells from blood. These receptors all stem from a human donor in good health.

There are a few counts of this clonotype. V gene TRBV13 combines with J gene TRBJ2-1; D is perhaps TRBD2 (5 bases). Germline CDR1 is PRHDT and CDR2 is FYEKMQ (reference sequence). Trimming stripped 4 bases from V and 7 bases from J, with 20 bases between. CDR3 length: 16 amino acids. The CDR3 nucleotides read TGTGCCAGCAGCTCGCCCCAGCCCCAATTAGCGAATGAGCAGTTCTTC. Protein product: CASSSPQPQLANEQFF.

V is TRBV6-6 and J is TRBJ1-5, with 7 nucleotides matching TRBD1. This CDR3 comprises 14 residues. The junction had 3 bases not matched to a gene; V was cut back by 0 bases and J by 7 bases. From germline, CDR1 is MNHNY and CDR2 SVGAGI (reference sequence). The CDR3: CASSYSGGEQPQHF. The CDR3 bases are TGTGCCAGCAGTTACTCAGGGGGCGAACAGCCCCAGCATTTT.

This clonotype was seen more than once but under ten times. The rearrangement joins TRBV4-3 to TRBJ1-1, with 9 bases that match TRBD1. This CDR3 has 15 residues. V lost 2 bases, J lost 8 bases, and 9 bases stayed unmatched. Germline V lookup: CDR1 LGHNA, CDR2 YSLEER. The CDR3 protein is CASSQNPGGQGEAFF. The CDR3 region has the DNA TGCGCCAGCAGCCAAAACCCAGGGGGACAGGGAGAAGCTTTCTTT.

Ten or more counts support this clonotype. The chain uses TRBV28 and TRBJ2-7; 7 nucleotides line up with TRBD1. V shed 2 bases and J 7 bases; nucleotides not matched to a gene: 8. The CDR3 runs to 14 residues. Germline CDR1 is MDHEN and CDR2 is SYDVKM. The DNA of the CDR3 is TGTGCCAGCAGTTTACCGGACAGGCCTGGGGAGCAGTACTTC. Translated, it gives CASSLPDRPGEQYF.

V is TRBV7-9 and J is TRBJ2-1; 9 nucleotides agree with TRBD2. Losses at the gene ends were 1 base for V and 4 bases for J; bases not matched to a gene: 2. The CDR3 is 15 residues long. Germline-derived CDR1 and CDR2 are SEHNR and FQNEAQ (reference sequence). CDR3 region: CASSLVSGGYNEQFF. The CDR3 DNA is TGTGCCAGCAGCTTAGTTAGCGGGGGTTACAATGAGCAGTTCTTC.

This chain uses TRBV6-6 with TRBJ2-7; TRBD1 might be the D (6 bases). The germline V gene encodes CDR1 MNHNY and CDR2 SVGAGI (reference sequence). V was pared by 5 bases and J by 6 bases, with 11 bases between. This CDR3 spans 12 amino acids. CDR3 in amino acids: CASSPTGPEQYF. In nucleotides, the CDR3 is TGTGCCAGCAGTCCAACAGGGCCCGAGCAGTACTTC.

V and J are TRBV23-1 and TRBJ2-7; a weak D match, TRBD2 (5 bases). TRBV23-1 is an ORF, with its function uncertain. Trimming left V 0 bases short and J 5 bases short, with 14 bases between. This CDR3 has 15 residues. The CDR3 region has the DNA TGCGCCAGCAGTCAATCGACGGACTCGACGGACGAGCAGTACTTC. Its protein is CASSQSTDSTDEQYF.

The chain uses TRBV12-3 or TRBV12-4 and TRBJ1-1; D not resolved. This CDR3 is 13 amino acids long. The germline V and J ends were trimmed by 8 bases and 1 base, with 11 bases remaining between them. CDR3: CASSMVTNTEAFF. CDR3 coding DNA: TGTGCCAGCTCCATGGTAACGAACACTGAAGCTTTCTTT.

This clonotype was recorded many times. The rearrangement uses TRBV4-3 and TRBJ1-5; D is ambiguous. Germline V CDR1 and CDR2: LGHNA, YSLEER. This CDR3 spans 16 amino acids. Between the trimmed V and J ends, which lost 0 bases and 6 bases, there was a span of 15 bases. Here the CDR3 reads CASSQDWLGDGQPQHF. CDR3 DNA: TGCGCCAGCAGCCAAGATTGGCTAGGCGACGGTCAGCCCCAGCATTTT.

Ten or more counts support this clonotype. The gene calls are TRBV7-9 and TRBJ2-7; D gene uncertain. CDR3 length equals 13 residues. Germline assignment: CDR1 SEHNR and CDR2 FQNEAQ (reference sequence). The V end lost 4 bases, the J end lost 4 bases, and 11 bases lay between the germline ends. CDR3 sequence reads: CASSSGERYEQYF. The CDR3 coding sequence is TGTGCCAGCAGCTCCGGAGAGAGGTACGAGCAGTACTTC.

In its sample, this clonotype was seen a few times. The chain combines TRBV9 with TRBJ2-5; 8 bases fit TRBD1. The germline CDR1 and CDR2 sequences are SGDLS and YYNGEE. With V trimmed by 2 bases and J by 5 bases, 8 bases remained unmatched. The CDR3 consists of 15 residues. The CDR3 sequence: CASSVGQDLRETQYF. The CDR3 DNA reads TGTGCCAGCAGCGTGGGACAGGATCTTCGGGAGACCCAGTACTTC.

CDR3 nucleotides: TGTGCCAGCAGCTCCGGGGGAAGCACAGATACGCAGTATTTT. This codes for CASSSGGSTDTQYF. The chain uses TRBV7-3 and TRBJ2-3; D is perhaps TRBD2 (6 bases). Trimming shortened V by 4 bases and J by 0 bases, and 8 bases separated the two germline ends. The CDR3 has 14 amino acids. The V gene's germline CDR1 is SGHTA and CDR2 FQGTGA.

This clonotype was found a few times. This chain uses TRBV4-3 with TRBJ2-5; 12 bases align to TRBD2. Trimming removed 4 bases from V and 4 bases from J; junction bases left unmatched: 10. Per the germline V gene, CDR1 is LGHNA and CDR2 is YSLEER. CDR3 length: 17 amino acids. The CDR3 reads CASSLHATSGSSETQYF. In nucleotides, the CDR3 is TGCGCCAGCAGCCTCCACGCGACTAGCGGGAGTTCAGAGACCCAGTACTTC.

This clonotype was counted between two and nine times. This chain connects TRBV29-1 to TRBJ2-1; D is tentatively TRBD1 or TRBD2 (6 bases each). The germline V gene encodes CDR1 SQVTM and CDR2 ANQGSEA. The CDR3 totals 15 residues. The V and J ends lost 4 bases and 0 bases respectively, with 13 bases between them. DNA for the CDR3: TGCAGCGTTGGGTCCAGGGGAGGCTCCTACAATGAGCAGTTCTTC. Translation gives CSVGSRGGSYNEQFF.

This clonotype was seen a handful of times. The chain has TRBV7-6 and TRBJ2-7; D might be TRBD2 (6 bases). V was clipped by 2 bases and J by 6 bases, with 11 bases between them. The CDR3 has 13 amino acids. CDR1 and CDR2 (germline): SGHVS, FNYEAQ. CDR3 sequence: CASSLTSQGEQYF. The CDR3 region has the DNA TGTGCCAGCAGCTTAACTAGCCAAGGCGAGCAGTACTTC.

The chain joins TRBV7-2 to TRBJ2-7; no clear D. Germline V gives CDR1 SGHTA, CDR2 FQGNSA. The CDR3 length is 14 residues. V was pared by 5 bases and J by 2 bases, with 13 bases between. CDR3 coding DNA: TGTGCCAGCAGCCCCCAGGCGGCCCCCTACGAGCAGTACTTC. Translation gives CASSPQAAPYEQYF.

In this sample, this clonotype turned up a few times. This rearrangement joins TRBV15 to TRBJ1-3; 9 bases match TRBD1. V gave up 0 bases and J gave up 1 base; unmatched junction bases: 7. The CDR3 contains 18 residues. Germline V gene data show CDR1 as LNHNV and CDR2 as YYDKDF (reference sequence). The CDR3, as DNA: TGTGCCACCAGCAGAGATGGGACAGGGTACATTTCTGGAAACACCATATATTTT. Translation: CATSRDGTGYISGNTIYF.

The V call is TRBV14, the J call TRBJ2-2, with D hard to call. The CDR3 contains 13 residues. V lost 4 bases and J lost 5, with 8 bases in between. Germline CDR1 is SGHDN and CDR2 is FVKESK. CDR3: CASSRMKTGELFF. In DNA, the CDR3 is TGTGCCAGCAGCCGCATGAAAACCGGGGAGCTGTTTTTT.

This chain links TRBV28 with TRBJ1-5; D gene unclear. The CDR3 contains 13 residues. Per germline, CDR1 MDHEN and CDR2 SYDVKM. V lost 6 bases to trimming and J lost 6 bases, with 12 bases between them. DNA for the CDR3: TGTGCCAGCAGCCCAGGATGGGGTCAGCCCCAGCATTTT. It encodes CASSPGWGQPQHF.

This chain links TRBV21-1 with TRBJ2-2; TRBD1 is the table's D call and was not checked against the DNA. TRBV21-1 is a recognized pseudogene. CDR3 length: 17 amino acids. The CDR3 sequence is CASSKSPGQSLTGELFF. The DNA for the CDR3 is TGTGCCAGCAGCAAATCGCCAGGACAGTCACTGACCGGGGAGCTGTTTTTT.

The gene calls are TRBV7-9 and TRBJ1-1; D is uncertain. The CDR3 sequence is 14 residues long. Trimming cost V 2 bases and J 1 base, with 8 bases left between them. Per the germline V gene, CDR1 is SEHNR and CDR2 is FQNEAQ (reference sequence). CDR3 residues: CASSLTEQNTEAFF. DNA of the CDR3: TGTGCCAGCAGCTTAACAGAACAGAACACTGAAGCTTTCTTT.

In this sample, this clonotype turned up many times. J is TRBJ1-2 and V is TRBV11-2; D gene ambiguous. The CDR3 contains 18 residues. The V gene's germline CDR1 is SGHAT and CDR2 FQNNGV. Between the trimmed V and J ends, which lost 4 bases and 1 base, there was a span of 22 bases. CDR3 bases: TGTGCCAGCAGCTCCCCGGCGGGTGACCGCGGCCGTAACTATGGCTACACCTTC. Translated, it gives CASSSPAGDRGRNYGYTF.

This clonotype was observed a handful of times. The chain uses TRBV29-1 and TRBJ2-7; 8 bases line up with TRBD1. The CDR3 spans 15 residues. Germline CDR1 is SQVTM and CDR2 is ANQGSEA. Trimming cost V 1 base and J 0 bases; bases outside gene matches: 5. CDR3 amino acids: CSVEAGTGPSYEQYF. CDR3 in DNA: TGCAGCGTTGAAGCCGGGACAGGTCCCTCCTACGAGCAGTACTTC.

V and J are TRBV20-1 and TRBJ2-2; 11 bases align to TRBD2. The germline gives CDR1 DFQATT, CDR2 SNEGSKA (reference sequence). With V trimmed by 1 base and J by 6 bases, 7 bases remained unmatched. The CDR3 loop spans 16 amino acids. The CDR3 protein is CSARAKLAGVSGELFF. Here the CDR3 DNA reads TGCAGTGCTAGAGCCAAACTAGCGGGAGTTTCCGGGGAGCTGTTTTTT.

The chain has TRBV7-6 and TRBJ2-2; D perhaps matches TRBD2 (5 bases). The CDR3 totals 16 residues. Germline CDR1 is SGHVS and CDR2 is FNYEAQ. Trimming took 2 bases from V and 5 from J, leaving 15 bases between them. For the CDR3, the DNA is TGTGCCAGCAGCTTAAGCAGCGGAGGAAGGACCGGGGAGCTGTTTTTT. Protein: CASSLSSGGRTGELFF. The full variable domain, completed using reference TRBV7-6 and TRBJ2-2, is GAGVSQSPRYKVTKRGQDVALRCDPISGHVSLYWYRQALGQGPEFLTYFNYEAQQDKSGLPNDRFSAERPEGSISTLTIQRTEQRDSAMYRCASSLSSGGRTGELFFGEGSRLTVL.

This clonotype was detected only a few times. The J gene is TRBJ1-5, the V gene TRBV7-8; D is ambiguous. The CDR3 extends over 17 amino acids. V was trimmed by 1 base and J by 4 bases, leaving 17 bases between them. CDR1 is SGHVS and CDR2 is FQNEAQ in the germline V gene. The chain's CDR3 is CASSLDGVGRENQPQHF. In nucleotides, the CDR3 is TGTGCCAGCAGCTTAGACGGTGTGGGTAGGGAAAATCAGCCCCAGCATTTT.

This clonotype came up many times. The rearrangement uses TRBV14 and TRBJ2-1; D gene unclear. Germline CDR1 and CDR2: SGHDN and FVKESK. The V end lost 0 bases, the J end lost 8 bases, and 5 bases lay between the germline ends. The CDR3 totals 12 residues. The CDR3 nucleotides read TGTGCCAGCAGCCAAGATCTCGATGAGCAGTTCTTC. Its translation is CASSQDLDEQFF.

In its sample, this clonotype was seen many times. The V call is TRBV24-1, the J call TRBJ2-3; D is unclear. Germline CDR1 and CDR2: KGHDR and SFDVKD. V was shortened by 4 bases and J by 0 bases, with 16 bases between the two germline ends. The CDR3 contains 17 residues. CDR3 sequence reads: CATSEPELGISTDTQYF. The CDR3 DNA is TGTGCCACCAGTGAACCCGAGTTAGGAATTAGCACAGATACGCAGTATTTT.

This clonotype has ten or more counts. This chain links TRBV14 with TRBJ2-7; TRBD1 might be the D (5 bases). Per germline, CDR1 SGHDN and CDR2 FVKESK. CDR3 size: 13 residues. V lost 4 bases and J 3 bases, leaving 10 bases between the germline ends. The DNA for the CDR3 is TGTGCCAGCAGCCCTGCTCAGGGCTACGAGCAGTACTTC. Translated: CASSPAQGYEQYF.